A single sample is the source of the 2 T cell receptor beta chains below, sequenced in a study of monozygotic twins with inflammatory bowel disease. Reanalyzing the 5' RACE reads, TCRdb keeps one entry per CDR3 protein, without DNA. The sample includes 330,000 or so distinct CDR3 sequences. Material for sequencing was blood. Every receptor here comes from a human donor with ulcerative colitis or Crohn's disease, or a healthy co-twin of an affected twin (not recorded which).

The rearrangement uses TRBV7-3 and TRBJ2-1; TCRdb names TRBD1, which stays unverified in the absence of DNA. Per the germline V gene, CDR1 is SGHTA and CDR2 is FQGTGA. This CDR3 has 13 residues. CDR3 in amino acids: CASSVTGDNEQFF.

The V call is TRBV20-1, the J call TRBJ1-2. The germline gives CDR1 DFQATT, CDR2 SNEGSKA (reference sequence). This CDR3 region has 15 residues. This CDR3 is CSAAPAEGLRYGYTF.